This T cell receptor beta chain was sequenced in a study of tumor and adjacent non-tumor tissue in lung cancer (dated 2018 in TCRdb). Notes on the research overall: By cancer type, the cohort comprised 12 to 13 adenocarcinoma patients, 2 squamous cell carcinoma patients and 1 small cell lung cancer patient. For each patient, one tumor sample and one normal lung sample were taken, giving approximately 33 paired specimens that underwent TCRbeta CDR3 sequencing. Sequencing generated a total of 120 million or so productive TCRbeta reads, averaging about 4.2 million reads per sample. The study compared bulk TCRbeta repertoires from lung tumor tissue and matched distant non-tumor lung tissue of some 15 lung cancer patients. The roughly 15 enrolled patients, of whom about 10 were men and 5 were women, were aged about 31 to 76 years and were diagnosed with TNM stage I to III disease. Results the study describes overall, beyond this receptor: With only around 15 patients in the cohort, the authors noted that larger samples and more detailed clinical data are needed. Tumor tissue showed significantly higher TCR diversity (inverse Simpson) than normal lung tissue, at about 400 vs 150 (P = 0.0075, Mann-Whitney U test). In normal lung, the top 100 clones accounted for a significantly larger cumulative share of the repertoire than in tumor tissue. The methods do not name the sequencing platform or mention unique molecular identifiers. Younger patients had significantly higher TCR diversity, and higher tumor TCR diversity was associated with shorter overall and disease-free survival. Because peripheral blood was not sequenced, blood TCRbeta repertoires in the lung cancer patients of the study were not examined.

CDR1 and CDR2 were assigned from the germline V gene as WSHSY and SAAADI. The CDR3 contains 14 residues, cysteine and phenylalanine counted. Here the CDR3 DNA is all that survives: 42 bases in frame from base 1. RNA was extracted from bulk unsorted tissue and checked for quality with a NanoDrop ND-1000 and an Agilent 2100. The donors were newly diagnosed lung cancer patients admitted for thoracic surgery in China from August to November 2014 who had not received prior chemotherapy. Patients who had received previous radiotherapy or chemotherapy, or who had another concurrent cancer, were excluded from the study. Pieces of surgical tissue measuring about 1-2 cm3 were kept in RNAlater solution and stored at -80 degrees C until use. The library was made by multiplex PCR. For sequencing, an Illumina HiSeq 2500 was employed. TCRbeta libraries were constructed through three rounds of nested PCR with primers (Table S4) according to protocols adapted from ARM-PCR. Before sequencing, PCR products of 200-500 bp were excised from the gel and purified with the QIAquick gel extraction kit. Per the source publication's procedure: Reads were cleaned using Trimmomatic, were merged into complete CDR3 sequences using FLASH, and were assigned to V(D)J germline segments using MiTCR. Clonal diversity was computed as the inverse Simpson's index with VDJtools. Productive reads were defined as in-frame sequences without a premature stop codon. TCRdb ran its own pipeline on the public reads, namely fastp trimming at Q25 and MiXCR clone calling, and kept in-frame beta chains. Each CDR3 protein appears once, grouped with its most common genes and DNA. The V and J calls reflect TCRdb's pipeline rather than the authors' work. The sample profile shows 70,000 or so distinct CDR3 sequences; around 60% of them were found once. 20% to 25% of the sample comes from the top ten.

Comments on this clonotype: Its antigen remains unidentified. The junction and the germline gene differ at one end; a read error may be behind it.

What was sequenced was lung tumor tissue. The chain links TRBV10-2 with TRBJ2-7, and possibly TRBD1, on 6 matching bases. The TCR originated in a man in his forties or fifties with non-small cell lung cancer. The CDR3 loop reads CASSDGQGFNEQYF. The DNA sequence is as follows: TGCGCCAGCAGTGACGGGCAGGGGTTCAACGAGCAGTATTTC.